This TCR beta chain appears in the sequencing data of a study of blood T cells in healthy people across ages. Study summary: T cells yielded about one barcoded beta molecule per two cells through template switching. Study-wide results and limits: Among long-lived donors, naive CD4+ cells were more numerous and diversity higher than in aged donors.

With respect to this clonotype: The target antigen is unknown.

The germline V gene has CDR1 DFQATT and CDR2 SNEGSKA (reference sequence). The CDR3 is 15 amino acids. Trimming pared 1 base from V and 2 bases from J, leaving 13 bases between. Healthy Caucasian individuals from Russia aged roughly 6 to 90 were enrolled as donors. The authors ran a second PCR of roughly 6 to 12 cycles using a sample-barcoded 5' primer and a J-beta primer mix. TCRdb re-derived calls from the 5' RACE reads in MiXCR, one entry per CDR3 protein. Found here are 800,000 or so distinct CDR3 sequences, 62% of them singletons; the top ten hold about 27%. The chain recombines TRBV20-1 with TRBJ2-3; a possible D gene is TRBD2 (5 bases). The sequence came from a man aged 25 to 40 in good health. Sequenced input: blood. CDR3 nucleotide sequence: TGCAGTGCTAGAGCGGAACTAGAATACACAGATACGCAGTATTTT. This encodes CSARAELEYTDTQYF.